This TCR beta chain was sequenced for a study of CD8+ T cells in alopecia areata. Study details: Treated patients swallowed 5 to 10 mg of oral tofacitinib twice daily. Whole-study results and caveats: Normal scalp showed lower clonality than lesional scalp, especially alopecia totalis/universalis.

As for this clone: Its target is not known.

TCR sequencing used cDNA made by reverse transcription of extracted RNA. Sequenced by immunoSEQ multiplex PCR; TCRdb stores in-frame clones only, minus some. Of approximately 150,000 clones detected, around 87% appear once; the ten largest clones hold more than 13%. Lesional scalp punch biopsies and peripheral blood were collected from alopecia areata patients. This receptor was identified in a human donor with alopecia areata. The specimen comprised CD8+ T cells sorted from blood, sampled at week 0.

In nucleotides, the CDR3 is TGTGCCATCAGTGAGTCTACGGGGGGGGATCAGCCCCAGCATTTT. This codes for CAISESTGGDQPQHF. The chain is built from TRBV10-3 and TRBJ1-5, with D tentatively TRBD1 (5 bases). Germline V CDR1 and CDR2: ENHRY, SYGVKD. V lost 0 bases to trimming and J lost 5 bases, with 11 bases between them. The CDR3 loop spans 15 amino acids.